The T cell receptor beta chain described here comes from a study of vaccination and CD4 T cells after COVID-19. Background on the study: Overlapping spike peptides served as the stimulus for the cells. These peptides came from SARS-CoV-2 and from the common cold coronaviruses HCoV-NL63, HCoV-OC43 and HCoV-229E.

Study results and caveats: Convalescent patients' median share of reactive clones seen only post-vaccination was about 88%. The rise in median SARS-CoV-2-reactive clonotypes, from approximately 21 to 40, was not significant.

Trimming removed 5 bases from V and 5 bases from J; junction bases left unmatched: 6. CDR1 and CDR2 from the germline V gene are MNHNS and SASEGT. The CDR3 runs to 14 residues. Treatment meaning: approximately nine-day PBMC culture with coronavirus spike peptide pools or control peptides (ViraFEST assay). Each well held over 1.5 million PBMCs in IL-2 (around 10 IU/ml) medium with about 10 ug/ml peptide pools. Turning to this clonotype: Its specificity is not known.

The Oncomine TCR Beta short-read assay sequenced DNA from cultured CD4+ T cells. MiXCR was run by TCRdb on the PCR reads, yielding one entry per CDR3 protein. The sample has 24,000 or so distinct CDR3 sequences, roughly 50% seen once. The sequence came from a human donor who had recovered from COVID-19. The sample comprised CD4+ T cells from blood, cultured in vitro. V gene TRBV6-1 combines with J gene TRBJ1-1, with 9 positions matching TRBD1. The CDR3 DNA is TGTGCCAGCAGTCGACGACAGGGGGGGACTGAAGCTTTCTTT. Its protein is CASSRRQGGTEAFF.